The rows below give T cell receptor beta chains drawn from one sample of a study of blood T cell repertoires in COVID-19. The assay was immunoSEQ multiplex PCR, and TCRdb's table has in-frame clones only and misses some. The top ten hold 1.1% to 1.5% of the sample, which has about 130,000 clones, roughly 83% seen once. Sequenced material: peripheral blood. These receptors were collected from a man aged 60-69 years with acute or convalescent COVID-19. CDR3s include the opening cysteine and the closing phenylalanine or tryptophan. The D gene is left open where the match is weak. Some rows have no size entry. The others give once, few or many, or a class for an expanded clone.

abundance | d_gene | j_gene | v_gene | CDR3nt | CDR3aa
NA | NA | TRBJ2-5 | TRBV10-2 | TGCGCCAGCAGTGAGCCGTACGGGGTCACCCAGTACTTC | CASSEPYGVTQYF
NA | TRBD1 | TRBJ1-1 | TRBV19 | TGTGCCAGTAGACCTGGGACAGGGGGCGCGGGGTTGGACACTGAAGCTTTCTTT | CASRPGTGGAGLDTEAFF
NA | NA | TRBJ1-4 | TRBV5-6 | TGTGCCAGCAGTTCGCGGACAGAGTTTAATGAAAAACTGTTTTTT | CASSSRTEFNEKLFF
NA | NA | TRBJ2-7 | TRBV5-1 | TGCGCCAGCAGCCTGGAATCAGGGGTAACCTACGAGCAGTACTTC | CASSLESGVTYEQYF
once | NA | TRBJ2-7 | TRBV11-2 | TGTGCCAGCAGCTTTGTGTCCCCGACGGGCTCCTACGAGCAGTACTTC | CASSFVSPTGSYEQYF
NA | NA | TRBJ1-1 | TRBV28 | TGTGCCAGCAGTTTTGAGGAGAACACTGAAGCTTTCTTT | CASSFEENTEAFF
NA | TRBD1 | TRBJ1-1 | TRBV5-1 | TGCGCCAGCAGCTTATTACCAGGGGGCGGGATGAACACTGAAGCTTTCTTT | CASSLLPGGGMNTEAFF
NA | TRBD1 | TRBJ2-3 | TRBV9 | TGTGCCAGCAGCGTACCGGTGACAGGGTCAGATACGCAGTATTTT | CASSVPVTGSDTQYF
NA | TRBD1 | TRBJ1-1 | TRBV5-6 | TGTGCCAGCAGCCAACCGGGACAGGGGAAGAACACTGAAGCTTTCTTT | CASSQPGQGKNTEAFF
NA | TRBD2 | TRBJ2-7 | TRBV11-2 | TGTGCCAGCAGCTCCTTAGCGGGAGGAGCCTACGAGCAGTACTTC | CASSSLAGGAYEQYF
NA | TRBD1 | TRBJ1-4 | TRBV19 | TGTGCCAGTAGTTCCTGGACAGGCGCAACTAATGAAAAACTGTTTTTT | CASSSWTGATNEKLFF
NA | NA | TRBJ1-2 | TRBV25-1 | TGTGCCAGCAGTGATAACATCTATGGCTACACCTTC | CASSDNIYGYTF
few | TRBD2 | TRBJ2-1 | TRBV6-5 | TGTGCCAGCACCCCCCCACGCGGGGGGCCTAATGAGCAGTTCTTC | CASTPPRGGPNEQFF
NA | TRBD2 | TRBJ2-7 | TRBV3-1/TRBV3-2 | TGTGCCAGCAGCCAAGACTCTAGCGGGGGGCCCTCTGAGTACTTC | CASSQDSSGGPSEYF
NA | NA | TRBJ2-7 | TRBV5-1 | TGCGCCAGCAGCTTCATTAGCGGCGAGCAGTACTTC | CASSFISGEQYF
NA | NA | TRBJ2-5 | TRBV10-3 | TGTGCCATCAGCCGGACTCAAGAGACCCAGTACTTC | CAISRTQETQYF
NA | TRBD1 | TRBJ2-7 | TRBV4-2 | TGTGCCAGCAGCCGCAACCCCGGGCAGGGGGTGGGCGAGCAGTACTTC | CASSRNPGQGVGEQYF
NA | TRBD1 | TRBJ1-1 | TRBV12-3/TRBV12-4 | TGTGCCAGCAGTTTAGAAGGGGGCAGTGAAGCTTTCTTT | CASSLEGGSEAFF
once | TRBD1 | TRBJ1-4 | TRBV11-2 | TGTGCCAGCAGCCACCGACCCGGACAGGGGGGAGGAAAACTGTTTTTT | CASSHRPGQGGGKLFF
NA | NA | TRBJ1-2 | TRBV25-1 | TGTGCCAGCAGTGACTCAGGCAGGAACTATGGCTACACCTTC | CASSDSGRNYGYTF
NA | NA | TRBJ1-3 | TRBV7-8 | TGTGCCAGCAGCTTCGACGGGTCTGGAAACACCATATATTTT | CASSFDGSGNTIYF
NA | NA | TRBJ1-1 | TRBV7-9 | TGTGCCAGCAGCCGTACAGGGGAAGCTTTCTTT | CASSRTGEAFF
few | TRBD1 | TRBJ1-1 | TRBV18 | TGTGCCAGCTCACAAGGACAGGCAAACACTGAAGCTTTCTTT | CASSQGQANTEAFF
NA | NA | TRBJ1-5 | TRBV6-5 | TGTGCCAGCAGCAGGAGCAATCAGCCCCAGCATTTT | CASSRSNQPQHF
NA | TRBD2 | TRBJ2-5 | TRBV19 | TGTGCCAGTAGTATTGGAGGGCTAGCGGGGCCCGTTGGTGCCCAGTACTTC | CASSIGGLAGPVGAQYF
once | TRBD1 | TRBJ2-3 | TRBV5-1 | TGCGCCAGCAGCTTGGTGGGACAGATAACAGATACGCAGTATTTT | CASSLVGQITDTQYF
NA | NA | TRBJ2-1 | TRBV7-7 | TGTGCCAGCAGCTTGGGGGGGCCTAGCGTCGATGAGCAGTTCTTC | CASSLGGPSVDEQFF
NA | TRBD1 | TRBJ2-2 | TRBV19 | TGTGCCACGGGACAGCTCCTCGGCGGGGAGCTGTTTTTT | CATGQLLGGELFF
once | NA | TRBJ1-5 | TRBV2 | TGTGCCAGCAGTACTGGGGGGGTTAGCAATCAGCCCCAGCATTTT | CASSTGGVSNQPQHF
few | NA | TRBJ2-3 | TRBV29-1 | TGCAGCGTTGAGGGGGGTAGCACAGATACGCAGTATTTT | CSVEGGSTDTQYF